The clone carrying this T cell receptor beta chain occurred a few times. Germline CDR1 is LNHNV and CDR2 is YYDKDF (reference sequence). V dropped 2 bases and J dropped 1 base, with 8 bases sitting between them. CDR3 length: 14 residues. TCRdb called the 5' RACE reads again in MiXCR, with one record for every CDR3 protein. This sample has hundreds of thousands of distinct CDR3 sequences, with 25% to 30% found just once. The sample comes from a study of T-cell memory formation after mild COVID-19. The source of this sequence is an adult woman who had mild COVID-19 (a few samples of this study predate the infection). Cell type and time point are not known. Sequencing input: PBMCs or a T cell subset sorted from them (not recorded which). This sequence joins TRBV15 and TRBJ1-2; D is perhaps TRBD1 (5 bases). This CDR3 is CATSRTTVNYGYTF. The CDR3 nucleotides are TGTGCCACCAGCAGAACGACAGTTAACTATGGCTACACCTTC.